What follows are 11 T cell receptor beta chains derived from one specimen sequenced in a study of blood T cell repertoires in COVID-19. Repertoires were generated with immunoSEQ multiplex PCR, while TCRdb's copy carries only in-frame clones and drops some. The profile shows about 370,000 clones, around 87% of them singletons. What was sequenced was peripheral blood. These receptors were collected from a woman between 25 and 40 years old with COVID-19, enrolled during active disease.

This chain connects TRBV25-1 to TRBJ2-7, with TRBD1 matching 7 bases. Trimming removed 7 bases from V and 2 bases from J; junction bases left unmatched: 8. The CDR3 is 14 amino acids. The germline CDR1 and CDR2 sequences are MGHDK and SYGVNS. The CDR3 bases are TGTGCCAGCACCGACAGGGCCCCGACCTACGAGCAGTACTTC. Translation: CASTDRAPTYEQYF.

The V gene is TRBV27, the J gene TRBJ2-2; D is perhaps TRBD2 (5 bases). V was pared by 6 bases and J by 5 bases, with 10 bases between. This CDR3 has 13 amino acids. Germline CDR1 MNHEY, CDR2 SMNVEV (reference sequence). The CDR3 here is CASRQSGTGELFF. In DNA form, the CDR3 reads TGTGCCAGCAGGCAATCGGGGACCGGGGAGCTGTTTTTT.

This rearrangement joins TRBV5-4 to TRBJ1-1; D unclear. The germline V gene has CDR1 SGHNT and CDR2 YYREEE (reference sequence). This CDR3 contains 15 residues. V lost 4 bases to trimming and J lost 0 bases, with 13 bases between them. The CDR3 here is CASSPPSGMNTEAFF. The CDR3 DNA reads as TGTGCCAGCAGCCCCCCTTCGGGAATGAACACTGAAGCTTTCTTT.

This clone has ten or more counts. The V gene is TRBV19, the J gene TRBJ2-7, with TRBD1 identical over 12 bases. V dropped 3 bases and J dropped 5; count of bases not matched to a gene: 5. Germline CDR1 LNHDA, CDR2 SQIVND (reference sequence). This CDR3 has 15 residues. In DNA form, the CDR3 reads TGTGCCAGTAGTATCGTGGGGACAGGGGGCGACGAGCAGTACTTC. It translates to CASSIVGTGGDEQYF.

This CDR3 reads CATSRAGLAGVDEQFF. CDR3 DNA: TGTGCCACCAGCAGAGCGGGACTAGCGGGAGTGGATGAGCAGTTCTTC. This chain uses TRBV15 with TRBJ2-1; 14 nucleotides align to TRBD2. Germline V gene data show CDR1 as LNHNV and CDR2 as YYDKDF (reference sequence). V shed 1 base, J shed 8 bases, and the junction held 4 bases outside the gene matches. CDR3 length: 16 amino acids.

The V gene is TRBV2, the J gene TRBJ1-6, with 11 positions matching TRBD1. Trimming took 6 bases from V and 10 from J; bases not matched to a gene: 5. The CDR3 is 14 amino acids. The germline V gene encodes CDR1 SNHLY and CDR2 FYNNEI. The CDR3 spells CASRVDRGLSPLHF. In DNA form, the CDR3 reads TGTGCCAGCAGGGTGGACAGGGGGCTCTCACCCCTCCACTTT.

As regards this clone: The sample contains more than one DNA sequence encoding this CDR3. This chain joins TRBV5-1 and TRBJ1-1; D remains ambiguous. Germline V lookup: CDR1 SGHRS, CDR2 YFSETQ. The CDR3 is made up of 13 amino acids. Trimming left V 4 bases short and J 1 base short, with 8 bases between. As DNA, the CDR3 is TGCGCCAGCAGCCCTCGGGGGAACACTGAAGCTTTCTTT. Protein sequence: CASSPRGNTEAFF.

The chain recombines TRBV10-3 with TRBJ2-7; TRBD1 aligns across 9 bases. This CDR3 has 12 amino acids. V lost 10 bases, J lost 5 bases, and 6 bases stayed unmatched. CDR1 is ENHRY and CDR2 is SYGVKD in the germline V gene. The CDR3 sequence is CASSGTGNEQYF. As DNA, the CDR3 is TGTGCCAGCTCCGGGACAGGGAACGAGCAGTACTTC.

The V gene is TRBV18, the J gene TRBJ2-1; TRBD1 might be the D (6 bases). Trimming removed 3 bases from V and 4 bases from J, with 25 bases in between. Germline CDR1 and CDR2: KGHSH and LQKENI. This CDR3 has 19 amino acids. DNA of the CDR3: TGTGCCAGCTCACCTGACGAACAGGGAGAAACTGGTTGGTACAATGAGCAGTTCTTC. Amino acids: CASSPDEQGETGWYNEQFF. Together with reference TRBV18 and TRBJ2-1, the CDR3 gives the full variable domain: NAGVMQNPRHLVRRRGQEARLRCSPMKGHSHVYWYRQLPEEGLKFMVYLQKENIIDESGMPKERFSAEFPKEGPSILRIQQVVRGDSAAYFCASSPDEQGETGWYNEQFFGPGTRLTVL.

This clone was observed a single time. The genes are TRBV6-6 and TRBJ2-7, with 9 bases identical to TRBD1. CDR1 is MNHNY and CDR2 is SVGAGI in the germline V gene (reference sequence). This CDR3 has 15 residues. Germline trimming cut 0 bases from V and 3 bases from J; bases unmatched to any gene: 3. CDR3 loop: CASSYSPGQGYEQYF. CDR3 DNA sequence: TGTGCCAGCAGTTACTCCCCGGGACAGGGCTACGAGCAGTACTTC.

The chain is built from TRBV27 and TRBJ2-7, with 9 bases fitting TRBD1. This CDR3 is built from 14 residues. Germline CDR1 reads MNHEY; CDR2 reads SMNVEV (reference sequence). V gave up 6 bases and J gave up 0 bases; unmatched junction bases: 3. CDR3 DNA sequence: TGTGCCAGCAGGGGACAGGGAAACTCCTACGAGCAGTACTTC. This gives the protein CASRGQGNSYEQYF.